The T cell receptor beta chain under discussion was sequenced for a study of T cells in tumors after PD-1 blockade. Study-wide background: Patients had no prior checkpoint blockade, systemic immunosuppressants, or anti-cancer therapy within 4 weeks. A subset received ongoing vismodegib 150 mg daily alongside anti-PD-1 therapy.

V lost 4 bases and J lost 10, with 21 bases in between. Germline CDR1 is SGHRS and CDR2 is YFSETQ. The CDR3 has 15 residues. The method was immunoSEQ multiplex PCR; TCRdb's version includes in-frame clones alone and lacks a portion of them. The table includes 55,000 to 65,000 clones, over 75% detected once. Sequences were derived from PBMCs, sampled before anti-PD-1 treatment. The clonotype originates from a human donor with basal cell carcinoma. The gene calls are TRBV5-1 and TRBJ2-1; the D call may be TRBD1 or TRBD2 (6 bases each). The CDR3 here is CASSPQGGGFEEQFF. Here the CDR3 DNA reads TGCGCCAGCAGCCCACAGGGCGGAGGGTTTGAAGAGCAGTTCTTC.